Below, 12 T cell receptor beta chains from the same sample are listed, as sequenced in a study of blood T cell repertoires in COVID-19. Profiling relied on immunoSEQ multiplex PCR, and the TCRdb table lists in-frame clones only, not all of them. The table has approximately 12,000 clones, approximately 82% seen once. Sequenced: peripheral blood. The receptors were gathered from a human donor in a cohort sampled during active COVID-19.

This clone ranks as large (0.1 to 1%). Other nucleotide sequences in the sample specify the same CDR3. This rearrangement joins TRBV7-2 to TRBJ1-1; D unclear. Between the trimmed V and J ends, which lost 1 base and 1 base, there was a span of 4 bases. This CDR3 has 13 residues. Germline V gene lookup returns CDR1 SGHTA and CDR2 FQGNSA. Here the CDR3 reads CASSLDRNTEAFF. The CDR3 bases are TGTGCCAGCAGCTTAGACAGGAACACTGAAGCTTTCTTT.

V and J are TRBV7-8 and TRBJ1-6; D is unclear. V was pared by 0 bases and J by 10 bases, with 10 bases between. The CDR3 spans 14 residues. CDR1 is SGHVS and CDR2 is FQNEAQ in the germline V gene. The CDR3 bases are TGTGCCAGCAGCTTAGCAGGCAGAGGCTCACCCCTCCACTTT. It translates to CASSLAGRGSPLHF.

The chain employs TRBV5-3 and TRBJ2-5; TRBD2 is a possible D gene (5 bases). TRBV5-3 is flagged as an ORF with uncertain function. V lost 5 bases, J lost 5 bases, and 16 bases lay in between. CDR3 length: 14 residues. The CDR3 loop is CARSPTWTFETQYF. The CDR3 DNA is TGTGCCAGAAGTCCTACGTGGACTTTTGAGACCCAGTACTTC.

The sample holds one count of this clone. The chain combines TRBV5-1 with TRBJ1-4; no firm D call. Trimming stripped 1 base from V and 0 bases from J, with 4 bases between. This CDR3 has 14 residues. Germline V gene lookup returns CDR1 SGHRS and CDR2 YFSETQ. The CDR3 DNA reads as TGCGCCAGCAGCTTGACGGCAACTAATGAAAAACTGTTTTTT. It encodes CASSLTATNEKLFF. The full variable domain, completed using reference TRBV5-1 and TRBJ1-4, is KAGVTQTPRYLIKTRGQQVTLSCSPISGHRSVSWYQQTPGQGLQFLFEYFSETQRNKGNFPGRFSGRQFSNSRSEMNVSTLELGDSALYLCASSLTATNEKLFFGSGTQLSVL.

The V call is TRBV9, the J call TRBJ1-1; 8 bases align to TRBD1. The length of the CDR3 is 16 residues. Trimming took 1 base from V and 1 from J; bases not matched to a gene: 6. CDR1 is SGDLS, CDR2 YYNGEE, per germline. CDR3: CASSVMDRASNTEAFF. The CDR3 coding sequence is TGTGCCAGCAGCGTAATGGACAGGGCATCGAACACTGAAGCTTTCTTT.

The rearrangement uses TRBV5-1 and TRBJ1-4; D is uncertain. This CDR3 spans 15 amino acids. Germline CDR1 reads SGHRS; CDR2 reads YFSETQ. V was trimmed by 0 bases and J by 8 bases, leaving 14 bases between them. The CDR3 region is CASSLVEGAGEKLFF. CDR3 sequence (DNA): TGCGCCAGCAGCTTGGTGGAGGGCGCGGGGGAAAAACTGTTTTTT.

CDR3 DNA: TGTGCCAGTAGTATTTTCGAGGGCGAAGCTTTCTTT. It specifies CASSIFEGEAFF. V usage is TRBV19 and J usage is TRBJ1-1, with D unclear. The V and J ends lost 3 bases and 8 bases respectively, with 10 bases between them. Germline loops: CDR1 LNHDA, CDR2 SQIVND (reference sequence). The CDR3 is made up of 12 amino acids.

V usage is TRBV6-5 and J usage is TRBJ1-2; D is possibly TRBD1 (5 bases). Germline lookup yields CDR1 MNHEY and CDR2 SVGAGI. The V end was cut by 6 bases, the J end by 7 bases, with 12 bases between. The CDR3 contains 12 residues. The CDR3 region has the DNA TGTGCCAGCAGCTCAGGGTATAGTGGCTACACCTTC. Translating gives CASSSGYSGYTF.

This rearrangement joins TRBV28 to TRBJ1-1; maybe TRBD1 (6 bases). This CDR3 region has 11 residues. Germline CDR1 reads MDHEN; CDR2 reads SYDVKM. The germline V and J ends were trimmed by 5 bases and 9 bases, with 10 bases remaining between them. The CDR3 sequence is CASSIRDKAFF. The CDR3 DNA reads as TGTGCCAGCAGTATCCGGGACAAAGCTTTCTTT.

CDR3 DNA sequence: TGTGCCAGCAGTTACTCCCCGCAGGCGGGGACTGAAGCTTTCTTT. Translating it yields CASSYSPQAGTEAFF. This sequence joins TRBV6-5 and TRBJ1-1; D gene unclear. Germline lookup yields CDR1 MNHEY and CDR2 SVGAGI. This CDR3 has 15 residues. V was pared by 0 bases and J by 5 bases, with 13 bases between.

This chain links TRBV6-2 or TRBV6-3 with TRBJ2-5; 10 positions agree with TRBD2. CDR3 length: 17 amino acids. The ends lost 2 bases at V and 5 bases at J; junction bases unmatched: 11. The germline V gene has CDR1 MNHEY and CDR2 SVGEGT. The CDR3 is CASSYRSSLAGLETQYF. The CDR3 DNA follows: TGTGCCAGCAGTTACCGGAGTTCACTAGCGGGGCTGGAGACCCAGTACTTC.

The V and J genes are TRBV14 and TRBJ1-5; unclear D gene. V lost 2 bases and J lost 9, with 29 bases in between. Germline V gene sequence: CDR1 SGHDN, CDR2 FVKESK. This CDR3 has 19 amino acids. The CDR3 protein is CASSQTNPLGLGNVGPQHF. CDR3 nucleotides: TGTGCCAGCAGCCAAACCAACCCCCTAGGACTCGGTAACGTCGGGCCCCAGCATTTT.